The clone carrying this T cell receptor (beta chain) was counted a few times. In TCRdb, the 5' RACE reads were re-called with MiXCR into one record per CDR3 protein. The sample carries around 150,000 distinct CDR3 sequences, around 43% recorded once. This sample was included in a study of CD8 T cells in ankylosing spondylitis. The CDR3 is 15 residues long. The germline CDR1 and CDR2 sequences are SEHNR and FQNEAQ (reference sequence). Trimming removed 5 bases from V and 0 bases from J, with 10 bases in between. This sequence joins TRBV7-9 and TRBJ1-4, with D unresolved. Sample: synovial fluid, either unsorted or a sorted T cell fraction (not recorded which). The sequence came from a male donor with ankylosing spondylitis. CDR3 DNA sequence: TGTGCCAGCAGCCCAACATCCACAACTAATGAAAAACTGTTTTTT. This translates into CASSPTSTTNEKLFF. Combining the CDR3 with reference TRBV7-9 and TRBJ1-4 gives the whole variable domain DTGVSQNPRHKITKRGQNVTFRCDPISEHNRLYWYRQTLGQGPEFLTYFQNEAQLEKSRLLSDRFSAERPKGSFSTLEIQRTEQGDSAMYLCASSPTSTTNEKLFFGSGTQLSVL.